Presented here are 4 T cell receptor beta chains from one specimen sequenced in a study of T cell responses to AZD1222 COVID-19 vaccine. TCRdb's copy holds only in-frame clones and misses some; the assay was immunoSEQ multiplex PCR. Of about 140,000 clones in the sample, around 90% were seen once. The material was peripheral blood, obtained on day 0 of AZD1222 vaccination. These receptors all come from an adult in good health.

The J gene is TRBJ1-2, the V gene TRBV3-1 (or the pseudogene TRBV3-2); D possibly corresponds to TRBD1 (6 bases). This CDR3 region has 15 residues. In germline, CDR1 is LGHDT, CDR2 YNNKEL (reference sequence). V lost 3 bases to trimming and J lost 3 bases, with 14 bases between them. The CDR3 nucleotides are TGTGCCAGCAGCCATATATCGGGACATGACTATGGCTACACCTTC. Amino acid sequence: CASSHISGHDYGYTF.

V gene TRBV6-5 combines with J gene TRBJ2-7, with D perhaps TRBD1 or TRBD2 (5 bases each). The CDR3 contains 15 residues. V was shortened by 2 bases and J by 3 bases, with 14 bases between the two germline ends. CDR1 is MNHEY and CDR2 is SVGAGI in the germline V gene. CDR3 residues: CASSYEGFGGYEQYF. In DNA form, the CDR3 reads TGTGCCAGCAGTTACGAAGGATTTGGGGGCTACGAGCAGTACTTC.

This clone was recorded once. The chain uses TRBV27 and TRBJ2-1, with 12 bases matching TRBD1. Trimming cost V 6 bases and J 8 bases; bases outside gene matches: 8. CDR3 length: 15 amino acids. CDR1 and CDR2 from the germline V gene are MNHEY and SMNVEV (reference sequence). In nucleotides, the CDR3 is TGTGCCAGCAGATCAGCCGGGACAGGGGGCCATGAGCAGTTCTTC. This codes for CASRSAGTGGHEQFF.

In DNA, the CDR3 is TGCAGCGGATCGGCAGCGGGAGGAACCTACAATGAGCAGTTCTTC. It is translated as CSGSAAGGTYNEQFF. The chain couples TRBV29-1 to TRBJ2-1; 9 bases align to TRBD2. The V gene end was trimmed by 7 bases and the J gene end by 2 bases; junction bases not matched to a gene: 9. This CDR3 region has 15 residues. Germline V gives CDR1 SQVTM, CDR2 ANQGSEA.